Here is one T cell receptor beta chain with its context. What it recognizes is unknown. The sample originates from a study of CD4 T cells in relation to SARS-CoV-2 and coronaviruses. Unexposed donor CD4+ T cells date from about 2010-2018, before the COVID-19 pandemic. After about 10 days of culture, CD4+ T cells were isolated. The germline V and J ends were trimmed by 4 bases and 9 bases, with 10 bases remaining between them. Germline CDR1 is MNHEY and CDR2 is SVGAGI. The CDR3 has 12 amino acids. TCRdb's copy holds only in-frame clones and misses some; the assay was immunoSEQ multiplex PCR. The data show 18,000 or so clones, with over 65% seen just once and 30% held by the top ten.

The material sequenced was CD4+ T cells from PBMCs, cultured in vitro. The TCR was taken from a human donor in good health. This rearrangement joins TRBV6-5 to TRBJ1-5; D remains ambiguous. CDR3 in DNA: TGTGCCAGCAGTTCCTCCAAGTTGCCCCAGCATTTT. Amino acid sequence: CASSSSKLPQHF.